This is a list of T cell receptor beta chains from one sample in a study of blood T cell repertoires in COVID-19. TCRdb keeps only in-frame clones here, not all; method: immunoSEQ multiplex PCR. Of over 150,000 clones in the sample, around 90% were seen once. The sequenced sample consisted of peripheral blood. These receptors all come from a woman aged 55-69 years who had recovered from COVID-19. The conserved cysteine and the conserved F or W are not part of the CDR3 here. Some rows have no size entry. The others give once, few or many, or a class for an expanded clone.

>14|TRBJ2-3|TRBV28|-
ASSSPGLAALGTQY
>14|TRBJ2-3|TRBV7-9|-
ASSSGQGILTDTQY
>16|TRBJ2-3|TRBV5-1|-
ASSLAIVGGGSTDTQY
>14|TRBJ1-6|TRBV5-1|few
ASSLQGPQDNSPLH
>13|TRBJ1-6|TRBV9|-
ASSVGDGKGSPLH
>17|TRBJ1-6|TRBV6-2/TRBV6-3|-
ASSYPGQGTIRVNSPLH
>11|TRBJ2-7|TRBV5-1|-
ASRTGEAYEQY
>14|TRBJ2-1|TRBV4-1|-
ASSQGQGPSYNEQF
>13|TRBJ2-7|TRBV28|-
ASSLTPTGGGEQY
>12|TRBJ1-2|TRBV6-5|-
ASSSLRAFYGYT
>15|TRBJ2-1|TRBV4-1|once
ASSQEPVGGGRNEQF
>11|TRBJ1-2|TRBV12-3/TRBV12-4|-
ASSRQRSYGYT